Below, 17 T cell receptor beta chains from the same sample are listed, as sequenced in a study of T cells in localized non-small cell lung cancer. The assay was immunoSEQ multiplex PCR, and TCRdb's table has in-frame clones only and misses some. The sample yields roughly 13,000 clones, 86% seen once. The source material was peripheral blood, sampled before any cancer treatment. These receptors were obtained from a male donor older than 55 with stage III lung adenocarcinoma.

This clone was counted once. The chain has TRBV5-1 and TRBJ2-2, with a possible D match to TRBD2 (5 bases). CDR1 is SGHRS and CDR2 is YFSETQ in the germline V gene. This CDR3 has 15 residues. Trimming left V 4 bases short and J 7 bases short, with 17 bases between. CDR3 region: CASSASGGRDGELFF. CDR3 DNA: TGCGCCAGCAGCGCGTCAGGAGGACGTGACGGGGAGCTGTTTTTT.

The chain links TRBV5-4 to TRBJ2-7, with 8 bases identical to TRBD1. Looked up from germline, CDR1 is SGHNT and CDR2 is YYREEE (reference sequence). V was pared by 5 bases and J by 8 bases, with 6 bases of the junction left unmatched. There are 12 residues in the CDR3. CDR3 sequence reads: CASSYQGAKQYF. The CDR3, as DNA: TGTGCCAGCAGTTACCAGGGGGCAAAGCAGTACTTC.

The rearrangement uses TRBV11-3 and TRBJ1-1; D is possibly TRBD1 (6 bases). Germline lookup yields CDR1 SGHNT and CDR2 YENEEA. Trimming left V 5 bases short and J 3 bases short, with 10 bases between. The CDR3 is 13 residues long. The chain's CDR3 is CASSTGADTEAFF. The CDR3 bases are TGTGCCAGCAGCACGGGGGCCGACACTGAAGCTTTCTTT.

CDR3 amino acids: CSAVFGGGTEAFF. The CDR3, as DNA: TGCAGCGCGGTTTTTGGGGGCGGGACTGAAGCTTTCTTT. V is TRBV29-1 and J is TRBJ1-1; D is perhaps TRBD1 (6 bases). V lost 7 bases, J lost 5 bases, and 17 bases lay in between. The germline V gene has CDR1 SQVTM and CDR2 ANQGSEA. This CDR3 comprises 13 residues.

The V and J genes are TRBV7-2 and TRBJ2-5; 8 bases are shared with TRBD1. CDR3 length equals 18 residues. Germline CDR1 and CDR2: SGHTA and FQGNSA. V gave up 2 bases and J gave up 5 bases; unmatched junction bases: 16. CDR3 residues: CASSLSPSDRAPTETQYF. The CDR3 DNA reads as TGTGCCAGCAGCTTAAGTCCATCGGACAGGGCCCCCACGGAGACCCAGTACTTC.

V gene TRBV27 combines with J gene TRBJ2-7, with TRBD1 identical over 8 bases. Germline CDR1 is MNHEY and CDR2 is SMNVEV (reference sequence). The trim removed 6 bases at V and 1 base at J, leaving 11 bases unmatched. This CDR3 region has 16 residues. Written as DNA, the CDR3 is TGTGCCAGCAGGGATAGACCGGGACAGGTATCCTACGAGCAGTACTTC. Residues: CASRDRPGQVSYEQYF.

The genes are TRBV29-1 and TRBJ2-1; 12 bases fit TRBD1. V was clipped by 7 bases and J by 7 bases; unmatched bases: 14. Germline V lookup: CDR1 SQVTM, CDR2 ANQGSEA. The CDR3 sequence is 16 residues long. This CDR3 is CSAGGQGAQRANEQFF. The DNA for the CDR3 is TGCAGCGCCGGGGGACAGGGGGCGCAGCGAGCGAATGAGCAGTTCTTC.

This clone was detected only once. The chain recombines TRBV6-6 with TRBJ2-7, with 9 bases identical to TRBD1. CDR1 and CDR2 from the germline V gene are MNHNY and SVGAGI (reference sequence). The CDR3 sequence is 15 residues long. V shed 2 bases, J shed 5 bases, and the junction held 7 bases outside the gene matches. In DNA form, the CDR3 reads TGTGCCAGCAGTTACACCGGGACAGGGAAGCACGAGCAGTACTTC. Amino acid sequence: CASSYTGTGKHEQYF.

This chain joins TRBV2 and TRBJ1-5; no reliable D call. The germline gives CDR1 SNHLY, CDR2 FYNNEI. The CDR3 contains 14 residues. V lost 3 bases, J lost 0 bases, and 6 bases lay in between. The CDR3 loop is CASSDSHSNQPQHF. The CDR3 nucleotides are TGTGCCAGCAGTGACAGCCATAGCAATCAGCCCCAGCATTTT.

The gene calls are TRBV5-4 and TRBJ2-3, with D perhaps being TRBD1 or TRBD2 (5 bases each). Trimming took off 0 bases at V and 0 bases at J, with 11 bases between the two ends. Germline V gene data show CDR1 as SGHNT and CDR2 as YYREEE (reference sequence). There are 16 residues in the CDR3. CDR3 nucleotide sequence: TGTGCCAGCAGCTTGGGGGGGTTACTCAGCACAGATACGCAGTATTTT. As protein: CASSLGGLLSTDTQYF. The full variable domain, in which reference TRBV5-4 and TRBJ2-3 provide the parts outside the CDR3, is ETGVTQSPTHLIKTRGQQVTLRCSSQSGHNTVSWYQQALGQGPQFIFQYYREEENGRGNFPPRFSGLQFPNYSSELNVNALELDDSALYLCASSLGGLLSTDTQYFGPGTRLTVL.

CDR3 protein: CASSGGNQPQHF. CDR3 nucleotides: TGTGCCAGTAGTGGAGGGAACCAGCCCCAGCATTTT. This sequence joins TRBV19 and TRBJ1-5; D is ambiguous. V lost 5 bases to trimming and J lost 7 bases, with 9 bases between them. This CDR3 has 12 amino acids. Looked up from germline, CDR1 is LNHDA and CDR2 is SQIVND (reference sequence).

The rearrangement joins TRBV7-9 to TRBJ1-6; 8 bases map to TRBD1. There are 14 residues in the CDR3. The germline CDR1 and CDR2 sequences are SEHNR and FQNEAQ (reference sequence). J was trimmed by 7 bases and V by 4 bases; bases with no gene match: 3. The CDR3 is CASSWTGRNSPLHF. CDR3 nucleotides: TGTGCCAGCAGCTGGACAGGGAGAAATTCACCCCTCCACTTT.

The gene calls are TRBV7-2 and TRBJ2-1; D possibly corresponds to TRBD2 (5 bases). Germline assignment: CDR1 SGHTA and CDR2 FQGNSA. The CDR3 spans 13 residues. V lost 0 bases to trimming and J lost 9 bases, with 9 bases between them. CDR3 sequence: CASSLAREGEQFF. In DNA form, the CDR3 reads TGTGCCAGCAGCTTAGCACGGGAAGGTGAGCAGTTCTTC.

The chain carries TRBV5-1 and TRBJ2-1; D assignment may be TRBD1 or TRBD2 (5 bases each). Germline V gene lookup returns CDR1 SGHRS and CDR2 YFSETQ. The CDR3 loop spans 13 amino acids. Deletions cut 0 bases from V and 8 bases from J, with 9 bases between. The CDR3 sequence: CASSLEMGDEQFF. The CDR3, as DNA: TGCGCCAGCAGCTTGGAAATGGGGGATGAGCAGTTCTTC. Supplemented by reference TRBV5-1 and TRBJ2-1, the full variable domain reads KAGVTQTPRYLIKTRGQQVTLSCSPISGHRSVSWYQQTPGQGLQFLFEYFSETQRNKGNFPGRFSGRQFSNSRSEMNVSTLELGDSALYLCASSLEMGDEQFFGPGTRLTVL.

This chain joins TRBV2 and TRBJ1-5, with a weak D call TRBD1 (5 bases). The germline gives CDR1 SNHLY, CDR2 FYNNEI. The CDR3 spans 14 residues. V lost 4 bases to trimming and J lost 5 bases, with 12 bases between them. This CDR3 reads CASSGGTGHQPQHF. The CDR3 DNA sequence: TGTGCCAGCAGTGGGGGGACTGGGCATCAGCCCCAGCATTTT.

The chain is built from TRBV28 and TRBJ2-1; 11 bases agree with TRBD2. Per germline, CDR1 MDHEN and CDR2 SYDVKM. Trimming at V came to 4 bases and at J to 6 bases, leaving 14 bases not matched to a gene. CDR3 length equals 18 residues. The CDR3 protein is CASSYHLTGTSGANEQFF. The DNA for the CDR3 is TGTGCCAGCAGTTATCACTTAACCGGGACTAGCGGTGCCAATGAGCAGTTCTTC.

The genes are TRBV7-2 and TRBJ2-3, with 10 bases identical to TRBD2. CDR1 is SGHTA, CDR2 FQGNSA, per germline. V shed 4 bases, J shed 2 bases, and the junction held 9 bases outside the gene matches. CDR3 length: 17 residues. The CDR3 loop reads CASSSRVAGGHTDTQYF. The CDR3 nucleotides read TGTGCCAGCAGCTCCCGAGTAGCGGGGGGACACACAGATACGCAGTATTTT.